This T cell receptor beta chain stems from a study of OX40 agonist ivuxolimab in advanced cancers. The table came from immunoSEQ multiplex PCR; TCRdb's copy has only in-frame clones and leaves some out. Of about 58,000 clones in the sample, approximately 82% were seen once. The sequence derives from an adult with an advanced solid tumor such as melanoma, head and neck, liver or kidney cancer. The sample in question was CD4+ or CD8+ T cells sorted from blood, obtained in a trial of the OX40 agonist ivuxolimab.

CDR3 region: CASSSGRRYGYTF. CDR3 sequence (DNA): TGTGCCAGCAGTTCGGGGAGGAGATATGGCTACACCTTC. V is TRBV28 and J is TRBJ1-2; D gene ambiguous. V was cut by 4 bases and J by 5 bases, with 11 bases left in between. Germline CDR1 and CDR2: MDHEN and SYDVKM. The CDR3 runs to 13 residues.